This T cell receptor beta chain stems from a study of PD-1 blockade in classical Hodgkin lymphoma. Comment on this clone: What it binds is unknown.

The protocol was immunoSEQ multiplex PCR, while the TCRdb copy is restricted to in-frame clones and leaves out a portion. The sample includes tens of thousands of clones, roughly 90% of them seen just once. All patients experienced relapse after autologous stem cell transplantation, and brentuximab vedotin exposure was variable. Patients' outcomes at their best amounted to complete response, partial response or progressive disease. Germline assignment: CDR1 MNHEY and CDR2 SMNVEV (reference sequence). The CDR3 is made up of 15 amino acids. The V and J ends lost 4 bases and 7 bases respectively, with 17 bases between them. Study results and caveats: Before treatment, TCR diversity in newly diagnosed patients was reportedly lower than in healthy donors. CD4+ TCR diversity, unlike CD8+, climbed significantly by C4D1.

The chain employs TRBV27 and TRBJ2-1, with D possibly being TRBD2 (6 bases). This sequence originates from a human donor with classical Hodgkin lymphoma. The specimen was peripheral blood mononuclear cells (PBMCs), collected at baseline. In DNA, the CDR3 is TGTGCCAGCAGTTGGGCTGCGGGGACCGCAAATGAGCAGTTCTTC. Its protein product is CASSWAAGTANEQFF.